This T cell receptor (beta chain) derives from a study of blood T cell repertoires in COVID-19. Study summary: Samples of COVID-19 (acute and convalescent) were obtained from the United States, Italy and Spain. T cells, B-cell-depleted T cells, or PBMCs supplied cDNA or gDNA.

In the original workflow: Estimation of nucleated cell counts was performed using reference gene primer amplification. The table came from immunoSEQ multiplex PCR; TCRdb's copy has only in-frame clones and leaves some out. The V and J calls and clone size were taken over from that table, and D and trimming were inferred from the DNA. The data hold 70,000 to 95,000 clones, with roughly 96% observed a single time. The CDR3 length is 16 residues. Unmatched junction bases numbered 10, after V lost 4 bases and J lost 7 bases. In germline, CDR1 is SGHNT, CDR2 YYREEE (reference sequence). The sample taken for sequencing was peripheral blood. The chain has TRBV5-4 and TRBJ1-4, with 10 bases lining up with TRBD1. The clonotype was recovered from a human donor with active COVID-19. The donor label of this sample is uncertain. Written as DNA, the CDR3 is TGTGCCAGCAGCGCGGGCCCGGGACAGGGGAGTGAAAAACTGTTTTTT. Translation: CASSAGPGQGSEKLFF. Supplemented by reference TRBV5-4 and TRBJ1-4, the full variable domain reads ETGVTQSPTHLIKTRGQQVTLRCSSQSGHNTVSWYQQALGQGPQFIFQYYREEENGRGNFPPRFSGLQFPNYSSELNVNALELDDSALYLCASSAGPGQGSEKLFFGSGTQLSVL.